The sample holds a few counts of the clone carrying this T cell receptor (beta chain). Its antigen is unknown. CDR3 length: 15 amino acids. V lost 10 bases to trimming and J lost 2 bases; unmatched junction nucleotides: 13. Germline V gene lookup returns CDR1 MDHEN and CDR2 SYDVKM. The entry originates in a study of identical twins. General study results and limits: Cord blood beta clonotypes present at high abundance carried fewer insertions; no such pattern appeared in memory repertoires. The study found that models underestimated out-of-frame TCR alpha sharing in monozygotic twins. The same donors were not followed; conclusions instead depended on cross-sectional statistical analysis.

TCRdb reanalysed the 5' RACE reads using MiXCR and keeps one entry per CDR3 protein. The data contain some 240,000 distinct CDR3 sequences, over 9.5% of them singletons. The V gene is TRBV28, the J gene TRBJ2-5, with TRBD2 identical over 7 bases. The sequence was obtained from a man over 45 in good health. The sequencing input was memory T cells sorted from blood. CDR3 in DNA: TGTGCCACCACCGGGGCGGCTAGCGGACAAGAGACCCAGTACTTC. As protein: CATTGAASGQETQYF.